These 23 T cell receptor beta chains were sequenced from one sample in a study of blood T cells in healthy people across ages. The use of a sample-barcoded 5' primer and a J-beta primer mix characterized a second PCR of roughly 7 to 11 cycles. TCRdb processed the 5' RACE reads anew with MiXCR; each CDR3 protein has one entry. The sample shows hundreds of thousands of distinct CDR3 sequences, roughly 29% of them seen only once. Specimen: blood. Every receptor here comes from a woman aged 70-85 years in good health.

The chain recombines TRBV28 with TRBJ2-7; weak D call: TRBD2 (6 bases). CDR3 length: 16 amino acids. V was trimmed by 5 bases and J by 6 bases, leaving 23 bases between them. The V gene's germline CDR1 is MDHEN and CDR2 SYDVKM. This chain's CDR3 is CASSPPLNQRASEQYF. CDR3 bases: TGTGCCAGCAGTCCCCCCTTGAACCAGCGGGCATCCGAGCAGTACTTC.

The J gene is TRBJ2-2, the V gene TRBV18; no clear D. The V gene lost 3 bases and the J gene lost 6 bases, with 8 bases spanning the gap. Germline CDR1 and CDR2: KGHSH and LQKENI. This CDR3 has 13 residues. The CDR3 region is CASSPLSAGELFF. The CDR3 region has the DNA TGTGCCAGCTCACCCCTTTCGGCCGGGGAGCTGTTTTTT.

A few counts support this clonotype. The J gene is TRBJ2-7, the V gene TRBV10-3; D gene ambiguous. This CDR3 spans 12 amino acids. V was shortened by 7 bases and J by 0 bases, with 7 bases between the two germline ends. Germline V CDR1 and CDR2: ENHRY, SYGVKD. Written as DNA, the CDR3 is TGTGCCATCAAGGCCCCCTCCTACGAGCAGTACTTC. Translated, it gives CAIKAPSYEQYF.

The genes are TRBV6-1 and TRBJ2-5; no definite D call. The V end was cut by 4 bases, the J end by 4 bases, with 7 bases between. This CDR3 contains 12 residues. Germline lookup yields CDR1 MNHNS and CDR2 SASEGT. The CDR3 protein is CASSVLGETQYF. The DNA of the CDR3 is TGTGCCAGCAGTGTTCTTGGAGAGACCCAGTACTTC.

The chain combines TRBV4-1 with TRBJ2-7; the D is unclear. The CDR3 runs to 13 residues. CDR1 and CDR2 (germline): MGHRA, YSYEKL. The V end lost 4 bases, the J end lost 3 bases, and 10 bases lay between the germline ends. CDR3 protein: CASSLQDDYEQYF. Written as DNA, the CDR3 is TGCGCCAGCAGCCTACAAGATGACTACGAGCAGTACTTC.

This rearrangement joins TRBV3-1 to TRBJ2-5, with D possibly being TRBD1 or TRBD2 (5 bases each). The tail of the sequence fits TRBJ2-1 better, so the J call may be wrong. CDR1 and CDR2 (germline): LGHDT, YNNKEL (reference sequence). The CDR3 runs to 14 residues. The CDR3 sequence is CASSQEWGPNEQFF. CDR3 DNA: TGTGCCAGCAGCCAAGAGTGGGGACCCAATGAGCAGTTCTTC.

This clonotype was detected only a few times. This sequence joins TRBV19 and TRBJ1-1; a possible D gene is TRBD1 (5 bases). Germline lookup yields CDR1 LNHDA and CDR2 SQIVND (reference sequence). The ends were cut back, 3 bases at V and 0 bases at J, with 14 bases in the middle. The CDR3 sequence is 16 residues long. CDR3 sequence: CASSMRQTLVNTEAFF. The CDR3 DNA reads as TGTGCCAGTAGTATGCGACAGACCCTCGTGAACACTGAAGCTTTCTTT.

The chain couples TRBV7-2 to TRBJ1-2; a possible D gene is TRBD1 (6 bases). V lost 1 base and J 7 bases, leaving 13 bases between the germline ends. This CDR3 contains 14 residues. The germline V gene encodes CDR1 SGHTA and CDR2 FQGNSA. CDR3 in amino acids: CASSLGLDSSGYTF. CDR3 DNA: TGTGCCAGCAGCTTAGGTTTGGACAGCTCTGGCTACACCTTC.

The chain uses TRBV5-1 and TRBJ2-1, with D possibly being TRBD1 (5 bases). Per the germline V gene, CDR1 is SGHRS and CDR2 is YFSETQ. The V gene lost 1 base and the J gene lost 8 bases, with 16 bases spanning the gap. This CDR3 has 15 amino acids. The CDR3 region is CASSLWGIGSDEQFF. Here the CDR3 DNA reads TGCGCCAGCAGCTTGTGGGGCATAGGTTCTGATGAGCAGTTCTTC.

This clonotype occurred once. The chain links TRBV29-1 to TRBJ1-2, with D hard to call. The CDR3 spans 13 residues. Germline values: CDR1 SQVTM, CDR2 ANQGSEA. Trimming removed 7 bases from V and 2 bases from J, with 14 bases in between. DNA for the CDR3: TGCAGCGCCTTTCTGACCGAGAACTATGGCTACACCTTC. Protein sequence: CSAFLTENYGYTF.

As to this clonotype: A much larger clonotype is one base distant, so this may be a read error. The chain employs TRBV20-1 and TRBJ2-7; 7 bases agree with TRBD1. The germline gives CDR1 DFQATT, CDR2 SNEGSKA (reference sequence). The CDR3 length is 15 residues. With V trimmed by 0 bases and J by 6 bases, 11 bases remained unmatched. In DNA form, the CDR3 reads TGCAGTGCTAGAGACCAGCGACAGGGAATTGGCGAGCAGTACTTC. Its protein is CSARDQRQGIGEQYF.

The table lists this clonotype with a few counts. The chain employs TRBV6-5 and TRBJ2-1, with 10 bases aligning to TRBD2. After removal of 7 bases from V and 4 bases from J, the junction contained 16 bases not matched to a gene. Germline V gene sequence: CDR1 MNHEY, CDR2 SVGAGI. The CDR3 loop spans 18 amino acids. CDR3 in DNA: TGTGCCAGCACCAAACAACCCCGAGCGGGAGGGATTTACAATGAGCAGTTCTTC. It specifies CASTKQPRAGGIYNEQFF.

The chain couples TRBV4-2 to TRBJ2-3, with no clear D. Between the trimmed V and J ends, which lost 0 bases and 2 bases, there was a span of 24 bases. The CDR3 is 20 residues long. Germline CDR1 LGHNA, CDR2 YNFKEQ. CDR3 sequence (DNA): TGTGCCAGCAGCCAAGATCCGCCCCGGTATGAAGGCAAGGCCACAGATACGCAGTATTTT. Translation: CASSQDPPRYEGKATDTQYF.

This clonotype was counted a few times. The chain recombines TRBV7-2 with TRBJ2-1, with 8 bases identical to TRBD1. The end of the DNA fits TRBJ2-7 better, so the J call may be wrong. This CDR3 region has 14 residues. The germline gives CDR1 SGHTA, CDR2 FQGNSA. The CDR3 DNA sequence: TGTGCCAGCAGCTTAGGGGCTGACAGGGGCGAGCAGTACTTC. It is translated as CASSLGADRGEQYF.

This clonotype occurred a few times. CDR3 residues: CASSSENYGYTF. CDR3 nucleotides: TGTGCCAGCAGCTCCGAAAACTATGGCTACACCTTC. This chain uses TRBV6-2 or TRBV6-3 with TRBJ1-2; no reliable D call. The CDR3 contains 12 residues. The germline gives CDR1 MNHEY, CDR2 SVGEGT. With 6 bases removed from V and 2 bases from J, the gap between germline ends came to 7 bases.

This clonotype occurred many times. The chain carries TRBV7-2 and TRBJ2-5, with 11 positions matching TRBD2. This CDR3 comprises 18 residues. With V trimmed by 5 bases and J by 0 bases, 11 bases remained unmatched. CDR1 is SGHTA and CDR2 is FQGNSA in the germline V gene. The DNA of the CDR3 is TGTGCCAGCAGCGCCACCCCCATGACTAGCGGGGACCAAGAGACCCAGTACTTC. This encodes CASSATPMTSGDQETQYF.

The V gene is TRBV2, the J gene TRBJ2-4; 8 bases match TRBD2. This CDR3 has 16 residues. With V trimmed by 4 bases and J by 3 bases, 8 bases remained unmatched. Germline V lookup: CDR1 SNHLY, CDR2 FYNNEI. The CDR3 loop reads CASSGPAGDGKNIQYF. CDR3 nucleotides: TGTGCCAGCAGTGGCCCAGCGGGGGACGGCAAAAACATTCAGTACTTC.

The chain recombines TRBV27 with TRBJ2-5; D might be TRBD1 (5 bases). Judging by the DNA end, TRBJ2-1 fits better; the J call may be wrong. The CDR3 spans 12 residues. Germline V gene sequence: CDR1 MNHEY, CDR2 SMNVEV (reference sequence). CDR3 bases: TGTGCCAGCAGTTGGGCAGGGAATGAGCAGTTCTTC. Its translation: CASSWAGNEQFF.

In the case of this clonotype: The junction and the germline gene differ at one end; a read error may be behind it. The rearrangement joins TRBV5-1 to TRBJ1-6, with 7 bases identical to TRBD1. The V gene's germline CDR1 is SGHRS and CDR2 YFSETQ. CDR3 size: 15 residues. CDR3 sequence reads: CVSSSNRGPNSPLHF. The CDR3, as DNA: TGTGTCAGCAGCTCAAACAGGGGTCCCAATTCACCCCTCCACTTT.

The DNA for the CDR3 is TGTGCCAGCAGTTTTAACAGAGATAGCAATCAGCCCCAGCATTTT. Translated, it gives CASSFNRDSNQPQHF. V is TRBV12-3 or TRBV12-4 and J is TRBJ1-5; D is unresolved. With 3 bases removed from V and 0 bases from J, the gap between germline ends came to 9 bases. The CDR3 loop spans 15 amino acids.

V usage is TRBV20-1 and J usage is TRBJ1-1, with a weak D call TRBD1 (6 bases). Germline CDR1 DFQATT, CDR2 SNEGSKA (reference sequence). With 7 bases removed from V and 2 bases from J, the gap between germline ends came to 14 bases. The CDR3 runs 13 residues. The CDR3 bases are TGCAGTGGTGAAACAGGGATTAACACTGAAGCTTTCTTT. Amino acids: CSGETGINTEAFF.

Ten or more counts support this clonotype. The J gene is TRBJ2-3, the V gene TRBV28, with 12 bases lining up with TRBD1. The germline gives CDR1 MDHEN, CDR2 SYDVKM. Germline trimming cut 5 bases from V and 0 bases from J; bases unmatched to any gene: 12. The CDR3 is 19 amino acids. The CDR3 loop reads CASSLLWGQGARSTDTQYF. The CDR3 DNA reads TGTGCCAGCAGTCTACTTTGGGGACAGGGGGCGCGGAGCACAGATACGCAGTATTTT.

The chain employs TRBV20-1 and TRBJ2-5; the D call may be TRBD1 or TRBD2 (5 bases each). Germline assignment: CDR1 DFQATT and CDR2 SNEGSKA (reference sequence). The ends were cut back, 7 bases at V and 6 bases at J, with 18 bases in the middle. The CDR3 totals 13 residues. The CDR3 spells CSVTQGVEQTQYF. CDR3 nucleotides: TGCAGTGTTACCCAGGGAGTAGAACAGACCCAGTACTTC.